This TCR beta chain appears in the sequencing data of a study of blood T cells in healthy people across ages (dated by TCRdb to the mid-2010s). At the level of the whole study: In model experiments, roughly one uniquely barcoded TCR beta cDNA molecule per two T cells was captured by template switching. The study measured age-related changes in TCR beta repertoire diversity using deep sequencing normalized with unique cDNA molecular identifiers. Donors were grouped into four age groups: young (average about 15 years), middle-aged (39), aged (approximately 67) and long-lived (over 80). Donors of different ages were randomly distributed across sequencing lanes to avoid experimental bias. For two donors (one aged 18 to 30 and one aged 80 or older), the study analyzed two additional independent replicas of 1 million unique cDNA reads from the same blood draw. Summary of the overall study and its limitations: The percentage of naive T cells measured by flow cytometry correlated strongly with observed TCR beta diversity. The CMV infection status of donors was not known, potentially confounding age-related changes in expanded clonotypes. As age increased, observed TCR beta diversity per million T cells dropped in a roughly linear way, and a significant reduction was already evident by age roughly 40. Estimates of total diversity based on one million sequenced T cells were regarded as lower bounds and as underestimates. The long-lived group showed more naive CD4+ T cells, fewer expanded clones and increased TCR diversity than the aged group, suggesting age selection. Since profiling was done on bulk unsorted PBMCs, naive and antigen-experienced compartments could not be conclusively compared.

The library was made by 5' RACE. Sequencing was performed on an Illumina HiSeq 2500. The second PCR ran for roughly 7 to 11 cycles and used a J-beta primer mix along with a sample-barcoded 5' primer. A template-switch 5' adaptor carrying 12 random nucleotides introduced a unique molecular identifier onto each TCR beta cDNA molecule. At least 3 million CDR3-containing paired-end reads were obtained from each sample. First-strand cDNA synthesis was performed from all RNA using the Mint cDNA synthesis kit, with priming by a TRBC-specific oligonucleotide. All cDNA was treated with uracil-DNA glycosylase and then went through a first 18-cycle PCR with the universal primers M1SS and BC2_uni_R. From the authors' description of their analysis: For normalization, 1 million high-quality reads were randomly selected from each sample, with every read carrying a distinct molecular identifier. Reads with shared molecular identifiers were discarded instead of being binned into consensus sequences. MiTCR, set to a Q25 quality threshold and the strictest error-elimination algorithm, was used for CDR3 identification, clonotype clustering and error correction. A nonparametric unseen species model with Euler transformation was used to estimate a lower bound on total TCR beta diversity. TCRdb reworked the public reads: Q25 trimming with fastp, MiXCR clone assembly, productive beta chains retained. Here each entry gathers all rows of one CDR3 protein and keeps the most common genes and DNA. In this record, the V and J calls reflect TCRdb's handling and not the investigators' own analysis. The sample table holds some 920,000 distinct CDR3 sequences, of which roughly 50% were seen once. About a fifth of the sample rests with the top ten.

From the germline V gene, CDR1 is SGHRS and CDR2 is YFSETQ. The V and J ends are trimmed by 3 bases and 0 bases, leaving 14 bases between them. The cysteine opens and the phenylalanine closes a CDR3 of 16 amino acids. Only CDR3 DNA is held: 48 bases, read in frame from base 1. The donors were roughly 40 Caucasian individuals from Russia, aged roughly 6 to 100 years, who were systemically healthy. Around 9.9 milliliters of peripheral blood were collected from each donor into EDTA-treated Vacutainer tubes. PBMCs were isolated by Ficoll-Paque density-gradient centrifugation, with at least 6 million obtained per sample. Trizol reagent was used to extract total RNA from PBMCs, with at least 5 micrograms per sample. Naive CD45RAhigh/CD27high T cell percentages were measured by flow cytometry on a PBMC aliquot from every donor. As to this clonotype: Its antigen specificity is not known. No clone much larger than this one lies a single base away; base qualities are absent.

This TCR was sampled from a woman aged 60 to 75 in good health. Sequencing was performed on blood. The chain is encoded by TRBV5-1 joined to TRBJ2-3, with TRBD2 perhaps the D gene, on 6 matching bases. The nucleotide sequence reads TGCGCCAGCAGCTCGGAGGGGAACCCTAGCACAGATACGCAGTATTTT. This encodes CASSSEGNPSTDTQYF.